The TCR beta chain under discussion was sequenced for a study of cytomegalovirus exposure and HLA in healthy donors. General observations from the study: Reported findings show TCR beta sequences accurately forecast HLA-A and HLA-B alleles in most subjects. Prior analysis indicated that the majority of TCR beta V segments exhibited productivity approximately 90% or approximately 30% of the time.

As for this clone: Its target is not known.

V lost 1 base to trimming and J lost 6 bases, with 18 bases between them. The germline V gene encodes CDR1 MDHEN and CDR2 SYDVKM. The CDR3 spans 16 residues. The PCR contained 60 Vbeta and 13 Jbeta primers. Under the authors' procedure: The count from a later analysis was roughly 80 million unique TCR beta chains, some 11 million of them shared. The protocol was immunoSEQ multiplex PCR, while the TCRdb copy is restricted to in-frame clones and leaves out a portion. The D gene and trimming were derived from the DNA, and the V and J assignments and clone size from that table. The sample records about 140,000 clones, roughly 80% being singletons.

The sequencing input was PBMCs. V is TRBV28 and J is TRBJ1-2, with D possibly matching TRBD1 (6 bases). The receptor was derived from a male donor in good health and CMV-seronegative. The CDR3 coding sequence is TGTGCCAGCAGTTTATTCACGACAGGCATTCGCGATGGCTACACCTTC. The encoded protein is CASSLFTTGIRDGYTF.